This note documents a single T cell receptor (beta chain) sequence. Its recognized antigen is unknown. No base quality information exists; no much larger clone differs at one position. The sample originates from a study of blood T cells in healthy people across ages (dated by TCRdb to about 2015). General notes on the study: In model experiments, template switching captured about one uniquely barcoded TCR beta cDNA molecule for every two T cells. Donors of different ages were randomly distributed across sequencing lanes to avoid experimental bias. Donors were grouped into four age groups: young (average 16 years), middle-aged (under 40), aged (around 60) and long-lived (approximately 81). For two donors (one aged 18 to 30 and one aged 80 or older), the study analyzed two additional independent replicas of 1 million unique cDNA reads from the same blood draw. Using deep sequencing normalized with unique cDNA molecular identifiers, the study measured how TCR beta repertoire diversity changes with age.

Libraries came from 5' RACE. A second roughly 6 to 12 cycle PCR used a sample-barcoded 5' primer and a J-beta primer mix. A template-switch 5' adaptor carrying 12 random nucleotides introduced a unique molecular identifier onto each TCR beta cDNA molecule. At least 3 million CDR3-containing paired-end reads were obtained from each sample. First-strand cDNA was synthesized from all RNA with the Mint cDNA synthesis kit, primed by a TRBC-specific oligonucleotide. Following uracil-DNA glycosylase treatment, all cDNA underwent a first 18-cycle PCR with the universal primers M1SS and BC2_uni_R. The paper's data handling went like this. Normalization of each sample was performed by random selection of 1 million high-quality reads, each carrying a distinct molecular identifier. Reads with shared molecular identifiers were discarded instead of being binned into consensus sequences. MiTCR, set to a Q25 quality threshold and the strictest error-elimination algorithm, was used for CDR3 identification, clonotype clustering and error correction. Lower-bound total TCR beta diversity was estimated with a nonparametric unseen species model using Euler transformation. The public reads were reprocessed in TCRdb via fastp at Q25 and MiXCR, keeping in-frame beta chains. Entries are consolidated by CDR3 protein sequence, retaining the most common genes and DNA. These V and J calls rely on TCRdb rather than the paper's analysis. The sample data list 1.8 million or so distinct CDR3 sequences, and roughly two fifths of these were observed just once. The top ten clones comprise 23% of the sample.

Trimming at the junction amounts to 2 bases on V and 3 bases on J, and the germline ends lie 8 bases apart. Its CDR3 holds 13 amino acids, cysteine through phenylalanine. Just the 39-base CDR3 DNA is kept, in frame starting at base 1. From the germline V gene (reference sequence), CDR1 is DFQATT and CDR2 is SNEGSKA. Study-wide findings and limitations: Observed TCR beta diversity per million T cells fell roughly linearly with age, and a significant reduction was already apparent by age approximately 41. Compared with the aged group, the long-lived group had more naive CD4+ T cells, fewer expanded clones and increased TCR diversity, suggesting age selection. Because profiling used bulk unsorted PBMCs, naive and antigen-experienced compartments could not be compared conclusively. Because donor CMV infection status was unknown, age-related changes in expanded clonotypes were potentially confounded. Total diversity estimates from one million sequenced T cells were considered lower bounds and underestimates. Observed TCR beta diversity correlated strongly with the percentage of naive T cells measured by flow cytometry.

Donors were a few dozen systemically healthy Caucasian individuals from Russia aged roughly 6 to 90 years. Each donor gave about 9.8 milliliters of peripheral blood, drawn into EDTA-treated Vacutainer tubes. PBMCs were isolated by Ficoll-Paque density-gradient centrifugation, with at least 6 million obtained per sample. Trizol reagent was used to extract total RNA from the PBMCs, yielding at least 5 micrograms per sample. Naive CD45RAhigh/CD27high T cell percentages were measured by flow cytometry on a PBMC aliquot from every donor. Recombination linked TRBV20-1 to TRBJ1-5; the best D guess is TRBD1, with 6 bases matching. Sequenced: blood. The receptor comes from a human donor in good health. This receptor has the CDR3 CSARNRANQPQHF. In nucleotides, the sequence is TGCAGTGCTAGAAACAGGGCCAATCAGCCCCAGCATTTT.